Sequencing of this T cell receptor (beta chain) was carried out in a study of graft-versus-host responses after intestinal transplantation. Study-level information: Following induction with anti-thymocyte globulin, all recipients were given tacrolimus and steroids for about three years.

Germline CDR1 is SNHLY and CDR2 is FYNNEI. V shed 7 bases and J shed 7 bases, with 11 bases lying between them. The length of the CDR3 is 11 residues. Using immunoSEQ multiplex PCR, the repertoire was profiled, and TCRdb retains in-frame clones only, with some absent. The repertoire consists of tens of thousands of clones, with roughly 92% occurring once and the leading ten covering about 6.9%. The receptor comes from a human patient who received an intestinal transplant, so some T cells may come from the graft donor. The input for sequencing was bone marrow, taken 700 to 850 days after intestinal transplantation. This sequence joins TRBV2 and TRBJ2-7, with D hard to call. The CDR3 DNA is TGTGCCAGCAAAGGCTTGAGGGAGCAGTACTTC. Residues: CASKGLREQYF. The whole variable domain, filled in from reference TRBV2 and TRBJ2-7, reads EPEVTQTPSHQVTQMGQEVILRCVPISNHLYFYWYRQILGQKVEFLVSFYNNEISEKSEIFDDQFSVERPDGSNFTLKIRSTKLEDSAMYFCASKGLREQYFGPGTRLTVT.